The 22 T cell receptor beta chains presented below share a single source sample, sequenced in a study of blood T cell repertoires in COVID-19. TCRdb keeps only in-frame clones here, not all; method: immunoSEQ multiplex PCR. The sample yields 180,000 or so clones, 70% to 80% seen once. The specimen sequenced was peripheral blood. Receptors originate from a woman aged 45-65 years with active or convalescent COVID-19.

V gene TRBV7-8 combines with J gene TRBJ2-7; 9 bases are a match to TRBD1. V shed 5 bases and J 5 bases; nucleotides not matched to a gene: 10. Germline CDR1 SGHVS, CDR2 FQNEAQ. The CDR3 is made up of 15 amino acids. CDR3 sequence (DNA): TGTGCCAGCAGCCTTCCGGGGACAGGGCTCCACGAGCAGTACTTC. It encodes CASSLPGTGLHEQYF.

This chain connects TRBV11-2 to TRBJ2-5; a weak D match, TRBD2 (5 bases). The CDR3 has 16 amino acids. Per germline, CDR1 SGHAT and CDR2 FQNNGV. V was clipped by 5 bases and J by 5 bases, with 21 bases between them. The CDR3 bases are TGTGCCAGCAGCCGTGTGTTCGTCGGGATAGGGGAGACCCAGTACTTC. It translates to CASSRVFVGIGETQYF.

This chain joins TRBV28 and TRBJ1-3, with a tentative D call TRBD1 (5 bases). The germline V gene has CDR1 MDHEN and CDR2 SYDVKM. The CDR3 spans 12 residues. Deletions cut 11 bases from V and 3 bases from J, with 11 bases between. CDR3 loop: CAGAPDGNTIYF. The CDR3, as DNA: TGTGCCGGGGCGCCCGATGGAAACACCATATATTTT.

Ten or more counts support this clone. The chain recombines TRBV4-3 with TRBJ2-6; 8 bases align to TRBD1. The V and J ends lost 6 bases and 2 bases, in that order; junction bases with no gene match: 6. CDR3 length: 16 amino acids. Germline CDR1 reads LGHNA; CDR2 reads YSLEER. This CDR3 is CASSFQTGAGANVLTF. DNA of the CDR3: TGCGCCAGCAGTTTCCAGACAGGGGCTGGGGCCAACGTCCTGACTTTC.

In its sample, this clone was seen a few times. The rearrangement joins TRBV6-1 to TRBJ2-1; 14 bases align to TRBD2. J lost 11 bases, V lost 4 bases, and 10 bases had no gene match. Germline V gene data show CDR1 as MNHNS and CDR2 as SASEGT. This CDR3 has 16 amino acids. CDR3: CASSGTLGLAGEKQFF. In DNA form, the CDR3 reads TGTGCCAGCAGTGGGACATTGGGACTAGCGGGAGAAAAGCAGTTCTTC.

This chain uses TRBV28 with TRBJ1-2, with TRBD1 matching 7 bases. Germline CDR1 is MDHEN and CDR2 is SYDVKM. CDR3 length: 14 residues. V was pared by 5 bases and J by 0 bases, with 3 bases of the junction left unmatched. The CDR3 DNA reads as TGTGCCAGCAGTCCCGGGACAGCTAACTATGGCTACACCTTC. Its translation is CASSPGTANYGYTF.

This clone was detected a few times. CDR3: CASSLVGGRVSTDTQYF. The CDR3 nucleotides are TGTGCCAGCAGCTTAGTTGGTGGCAGGGTAAGCACAGATACGCAGTATTTT. The V call is TRBV7-8, the J call TRBJ2-3; D is perhaps TRBD1 (5 bases). Trimming stripped 1 base from V and 0 bases from J, with 14 bases between. Germline CDR1 SGHVS, CDR2 FQNEAQ. This CDR3 comprises 17 residues.

This chain connects TRBV3-1 (or the pseudogene TRBV3-2) to TRBJ1-1; a possible D gene is TRBD1 (5 bases). Germline V gene lookup returns CDR1 LGHDT and CDR2 YNNKEL (reference sequence). Trimming took 4 bases from V and 11 from J, leaving 23 bases between them. The CDR3 is 15 residues long. CDR3 protein: CASSPPQGPHAVAFF. CDR3 nucleotides: TGTGCCAGCAGCCCCCCGCAGGGCCCCCACGCTGTCGCTTTCTTT.

The chain joins TRBV23-1 to TRBJ2-3; maybe TRBD2 (6 bases). TRBV23-1 falls under the ORF class, with uncertain function. Between the trimmed V and J ends, which lost 3 bases and 3 bases, there was a span of 19 bases. The CDR3 length is 17 residues. CDR3 nucleotides: TGCGCCAGCAGTCAGCCCACCGAGGACGGGAGTACAGATACGCAGTATTTT. Its protein is CASSQPTEDGSTDTQYF.

V and J are TRBV10-3 and TRBJ2-3; 10 bases map to TRBD2. Germline V gene sequence: CDR1 ENHRY, CDR2 SYGVKD. This CDR3 has 14 residues. After removal of 6 bases from V and 6 bases from J, the junction contained 6 bases not matched to a gene. The CDR3 reads CAIRGSGGKDTQYF. The CDR3 DNA follows: TGTGCCATCAGGGGTAGCGGGGGGAAGGATACGCAGTATTTT.

Here the CDR3 DNA reads TGTGCCACCCAGGGGGCGGTTGGCTACACCTTC. Protein: CATQGAVGYTF. The chain links TRBV6-5 to TRBJ1-2; the match to TRBD1 covers 8 bases. The CDR3 has 11 amino acids. The V gene's germline CDR1 is MNHEY and CDR2 SVGAGI. V was pared by 10 bases and J by 7 bases, with 5 bases of the junction left unmatched.

V usage is TRBV28 and J usage is TRBJ1-1; unclear D gene. V was shortened by 6 bases and J by 1 base, with 12 bases between the two germline ends. Germline V gene lookup returns CDR1 MDHEN and CDR2 SYDVKM. The CDR3 totals 14 residues. The CDR3 is CASSPGGGNTEAFF. CDR3 DNA sequence: TGTGCCAGCAGCCCCGGAGGAGGGAACACTGAAGCTTTCTTT.

The genes are TRBV4-3 and TRBJ2-7; a possible D gene is TRBD1 (7 bases). The CDR3 is 13 amino acids. Germline V gene data show CDR1 as LGHNA and CDR2 as YSLEER. The V end was cut by 1 base, the J end by 7 bases, with 11 bases between. This chain's CDR3 is CASSQVQGREQYF. CDR3 DNA: TGCGCCAGCAGCCAAGTACAGGGGAGGGAGCAGTACTTC.

The chain uses TRBV10-2 and TRBJ1-4; TRBD1 might be the D (6 bases). The V gene lost 6 bases and the J gene lost 6 bases, with 8 bases spanning the gap. The CDR3 spans 12 residues. From germline, CDR1 is WSHSY and CDR2 SAAADI. Here the CDR3 DNA reads TGCGCCAGCAGACAGGGCGATGAAAAACTGTTTTTT. This codes for CASRQGDEKLFF.

This clone was seen only once. J is TRBJ2-3 and V is TRBV7-2; weak D call: TRBD2 (6 bases). CDR3 length: 15 residues. V was shortened by 2 bases and J by 4 bases, with 13 bases between the two germline ends. Germline V gene data show CDR1 as SGHTA and CDR2 as FQGNSA. The CDR3 bases are TGTGCCAGCAGCTTACGGGAGTGGGTTTCAGATACGCAGTATTTT. It encodes CASSLREWVSDTQYF.

This chain joins TRBV28 and TRBJ1-1; D not resolved. Trimming pared 0 bases from V and 7 bases from J, leaving 6 bases between. The germline CDR1 and CDR2 sequences are MDHEN and SYDVKM. CDR3 length: 12 residues. The DNA of the CDR3 is TGTGCCAGCAGTTTATGGGGAGATGAAGCTTTCTTT. As protein: CASSLWGDEAFF.

The chain couples TRBV6-5 to TRBJ1-1; the match to TRBD1 covers 8 bases. This CDR3 has 14 amino acids. Germline trimming cut 6 bases from V and 6 bases from J; bases unmatched to any gene: 9. Germline loops: CDR1 MNHEY, CDR2 SVGAGI. Here the CDR3 reads CASSRTGGAAEAFF. CDR3 DNA sequence: TGTGCCAGCAGCCGTACAGGGGGGGCAGCTGAAGCTTTCTTT.

The J gene is TRBJ2-3, the V gene TRBV28; 9 bases match TRBD2. Germline CDR1 reads MDHEN; CDR2 reads SYDVKM. Unmatched junction bases numbered 3, after V lost 8 bases and J lost 0 bases. The CDR3 covers 14 residues. The CDR3 nucleotides read TGTGCCAGCTCAGCGGGAGGCAGCACAGATACGCAGTATTTT. Its translation is CASSAGGSTDTQYF.

The genes are TRBV19 and TRBJ1-1, with D possibly matching TRBD1 (6 bases). Germline assignment: CDR1 LNHDA and CDR2 SQIVND (reference sequence). Trimming stripped 5 bases from V and 6 bases from J, with 16 bases between. This CDR3 is 14 amino acids long. CDR3 DNA: TGTGCCAGTAGTTTAAGGGCAGGGGAATCTGAAGCTTTCTTT. Its translation: CASSLRAGESEAFF.

Notes on this clone: Other DNA sequences in the same sample also yield this CDR3. The rearrangement uses TRBV13 and TRBJ2-3, with 9 bases identical to TRBD1. V gave up 3 bases and J gave up 3 bases; unmatched junction bases: 7. The CDR3 extends over 16 amino acids. The germline CDR1 and CDR2 sequences are PRHDT and FYEKMQ (reference sequence). In nucleotides, the CDR3 is TGTGCCAGCAGCTTGGGCGGACAGGGGAGGACAGATACGCAGTATTTT. Translation: CASSLGGQGRTDTQYF.

The chain carries TRBV19 and TRBJ2-6, with 7 bases aligning to TRBD1. The CDR3 is made up of 19 amino acids. The germline V gene encodes CDR1 LNHDA and CDR2 SQIVND (reference sequence). The V gene end was trimmed by 11 bases and the J gene end by 2 bases; junction bases not matched to a gene: 21. The CDR3 reads CASVRAATGAGAGANVLTF. The CDR3 region has the DNA TGTGCCTCAGTGAGGGCGGCTACAGGGGCAGGGGCTGGGGCCAACGTCCTGACTTTC. The variable domain in full, with the rest retrieved from reference TRBV19 and TRBJ2-6, is DGGITQSPKYLFRKEGQNVTLSCEQNLNHDAMYWYRQDPGQGLRLIYYSQIVNDFQKGDIAEGYSVSREKKESFPLTVTSAQKNPTAFYLCASVRAATGAGAGANVLTFGAGSRLTVL.

The chain couples TRBV5-5 to TRBJ1-5; tentatively, D is TRBD1 (5 bases). This CDR3 region has 14 residues. CDR1 and CDR2 (germline): SGHKS, YYEKEE (reference sequence). V was clipped by 0 bases and J by 6 bases, with 10 bases between them. In DNA, the CDR3 is TGTGCCAGCAGCTTGGAACCCCAGGGTCAGCCCCAGCATTTT. It translates to CASSLEPQGQPQHF.